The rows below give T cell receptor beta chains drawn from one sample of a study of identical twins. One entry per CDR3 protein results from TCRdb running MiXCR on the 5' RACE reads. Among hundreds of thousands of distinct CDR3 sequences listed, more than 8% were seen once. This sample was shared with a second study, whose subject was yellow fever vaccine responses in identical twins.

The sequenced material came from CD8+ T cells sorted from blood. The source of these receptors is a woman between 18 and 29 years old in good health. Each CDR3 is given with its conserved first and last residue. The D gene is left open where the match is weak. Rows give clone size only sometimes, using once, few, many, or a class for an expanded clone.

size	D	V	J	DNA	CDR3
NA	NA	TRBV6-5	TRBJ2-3	TGTGCCAGCAGTTACTCTGGAGATACGCAGTATTTT	CASSYSGDTQYF
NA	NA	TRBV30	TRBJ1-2	TGTGCCTGGAGCGCCCTGCTAGGGGATGGCTACACCTTC	CAWSALLGDGYTF
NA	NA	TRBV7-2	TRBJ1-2	TGTGCCAGCAGCTTAGCGCTTTCTGGGGGAGGCTACACCTTC	CASSLALSGGGYTF
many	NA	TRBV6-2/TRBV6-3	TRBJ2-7	TGTGCCAGCAGAGAAGATGAGATCGAGCAGTACTTC	CASREDEIEQYF
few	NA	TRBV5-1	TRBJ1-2	TGCGCCAGCAGCCTCATTGGACCAGAATCGAGCTATGGCTACACCTTC	CASSLIGPESSYGYTF
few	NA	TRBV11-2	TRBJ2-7	TGTGCCAGTACGAGCTTAGACAAACCCACCTACGAGCAGTACTTC	CASTSLDKPTYEQYF
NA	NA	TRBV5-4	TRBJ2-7	TGTGCCAGGAGCTTGGGGCTCTACGAGCAGTACTTC	CARSLGLYEQYF
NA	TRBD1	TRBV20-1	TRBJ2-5	TGCAGTGCTAGGGACAGGGGAAGAGAGACCCAGTACTTC	CSARDRGRETQYF
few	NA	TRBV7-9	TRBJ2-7	TGTGCCAGCAGCTCGAAGTGGACTATCGAGCAGTACTTC	CASSSKWTIEQYF
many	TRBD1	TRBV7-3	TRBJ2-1	TGTGCCAGCAGGTCGACAGGGGGCAATGAGCAGTTCTTC	CASRSTGGNEQFF
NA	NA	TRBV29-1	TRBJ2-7	TGCAGCGCCGGAGAGGGTTACGAGCAGTACTTC	CSAGEGYEQYF
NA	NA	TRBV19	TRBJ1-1	TGTGCCAGTAGTATGGCGAAAGAAGCTTTCTTT	CASSMAKEAFF
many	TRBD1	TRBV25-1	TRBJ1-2	TGTGCCAGCAGTGACCTTTCCGGGACAGGGACCCATGGCTACACCTTC	CASSDLSGTGTHGYTF
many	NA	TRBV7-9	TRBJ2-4	TGTGCCAGCAGCTTAGGGTCCCCGGTGGGGAGCATTCAGTACTTC	CASSLGSPVGSIQYF
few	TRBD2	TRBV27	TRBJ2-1	TGTGCCAGCAGTCTCCAAGGTAGCGGGGCCTACAATGAGCAGTTCTTC	CASSLQGSGAYNEQFF
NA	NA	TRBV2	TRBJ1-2	TGTGCCAGAATGAATCAAGAGACAGTGTTCTATGGCTACACCTTC	CARMNQETVFYGYTF
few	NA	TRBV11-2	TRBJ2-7	TGTGCCAGCAGCTTACCCCCGGGCAGAGACTACGAGCAGTACTTC	CASSLPPGRDYEQYF
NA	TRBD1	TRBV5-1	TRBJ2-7	TGCGCCAGCAGCTTGGAAGTAAGAGACAGGGACGAGCAGTACTTC	CASSLEVRDRDEQYF
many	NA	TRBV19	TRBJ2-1	TGTGCCAGTAGCGGGTTCTCCTACAATGAGCAGTTCTTC	CASSGFSYNEQFF
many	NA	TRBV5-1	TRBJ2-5	TGCGCCAGCAGCCCGGGGCCGGAGACCCAGTACTTC	CASSPGPETQYF
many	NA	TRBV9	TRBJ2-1	TGTGCCAGCGAGGCATCCTACAATGAGCAGTTCTTC	CASEASYNEQFF
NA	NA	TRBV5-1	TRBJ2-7	TGCGCCAGCAGTTCGGAGGGGCCCAACGAGCAGTACTTC	CASSSEGPNEQYF
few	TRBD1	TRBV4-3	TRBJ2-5	TGCGCCAGCAGCCTCGGGACAGGGGAAGCGGAGACCCAGTACTTC	CASSLGTGEAETQYF
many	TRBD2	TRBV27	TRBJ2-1	TGTGCCAGCAGTTCCCTAGCGGGAGGCTTTCGTGAGCAGTTCTTC	CASSSLAGGFREQFF
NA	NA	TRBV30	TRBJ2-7	TGTGCCTGGGAATATAGACAGCCCGAGAATTCACTCTCCTACGAGCAGTACTTC	CAWEYRQPENSLSYEQYF
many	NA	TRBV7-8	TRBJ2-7	TGTGCCAGCAGCTTATATCCCTACGAGCAGTACTTC	CASSLYPYEQYF
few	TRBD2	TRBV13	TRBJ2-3	TGTGCCAGCAGCTTATCAGCGGGGGCTGGAGATACGCAGTATTTT	CASSLSAGAGDTQYF
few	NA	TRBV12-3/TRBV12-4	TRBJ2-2	TGTGCCTCTCTGGAGGGAAACACCGGGGAGCTGTTTTTT	CASLEGNTGELFF
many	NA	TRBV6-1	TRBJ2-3	TGTGCCAGCAGCCTTGGGGGGGGCCGAGGCACAGATACGCAGTATTTT	CASSLGGGRGTDTQYF